These 13 T cell receptor beta chains were sequenced from one sample in a study of Ad26.COV2.S vaccination and SARS-CoV-2 variants. The protocol was immunoSEQ multiplex PCR, while the TCRdb copy is restricted to in-frame clones and leaves out a portion. Of around 310,000 clones listed, 85% to 90% were seen once; the top ten hold about 5.4%. The treatment was: about 20 received Ad26.COV2.S at low or high dose, single or two shots; about 5 received placebo; per-sample allocation not given. It was on day 63 after the first vaccine or placebo injection that samples were taken. The sequencing here drew on peripheral blood, taken in a trial of Ad26.COV2.S vaccine versus placebo. Source of these receptors: a person aged 18-65 years who received the Ad26.COV2.S COVID-19 vaccine or a placebo.

V is TRBV4-1 and J is TRBJ2-3; no definite D call. Trimming left V 0 bases short and J 3 bases short, with 13 bases between. This CDR3 is built from 16 residues. Germline loops: CDR1 MGHRA, CDR2 YSYEKL. The CDR3 is CASSQEAALGTDTQYF. CDR3 coding DNA: TGCGCCAGCAGCCAAGAGGCGGCATTGGGGACAGATACGCAGTATTTT.

The chain is built from TRBV3-1 (or the pseudogene TRBV3-2) and TRBJ1-2; 8 nucleotides align to TRBD1. The CDR3 is 15 residues long. The V and J ends lost 4 bases and 4 bases, in that order; junction bases with no gene match: 8. Germline V gives CDR1 LGHDT, CDR2 YNNKEL (reference sequence). The CDR3 region is CASSPSRDRFYGYTF. The CDR3 nucleotides read TGTGCCAGCAGCCCGTCCCGGGACAGGTTCTATGGCTACACCTTC.

This clone was seen a single time. The V gene is TRBV7-6, the J gene TRBJ2-2; the D gene is possibly TRBD2 (5 bases). Trimming cost V 5 bases and J 2 bases, with 9 bases left between them. The CDR3 sequence is 14 residues long. Germline values: CDR1 SGHVS, CDR2 FNYEAQ. CDR3 region: CASSDTRNTGELFF. In nucleotides, the CDR3 is TGTGCCAGCAGCGATACTAGAAACACCGGGGAGCTGTTTTTT.

The chain links TRBV18 to TRBJ2-5, with TRBD1 as a possible D gene (6 bases). Trimming left V 5 bases short and J 6 bases short, with 16 bases between. The CDR3 is made up of 14 amino acids. CDR1 is KGHSH and CDR2 is LQKENI in the germline V gene. This CDR3 is CASSTRQDGKTQYF. CDR3 DNA: TGTGCCAGCTCAACCCGACAGGATGGAAAGACCCAGTACTTC.

The J gene is TRBJ1-5, the V gene TRBV6-5, with 9 nucleotides matching TRBD1. The CDR3 runs 15 residues. The germline CDR1 and CDR2 sequences are MNHEY and SVGAGI. The V gene end was trimmed by 6 bases and the J gene end by 5 bases; junction bases not matched to a gene: 8. The CDR3 DNA sequence: TGTGCCAGCAGGGGACAGGGAGGTATACATCAGCCCCAGCATTTT. Protein: CASRGQGGIHQPQHF.

This sequence joins TRBV4-3 and TRBJ2-1; 8 bases match TRBD1. The J segment lost 6 bases and the V segment lost 4 bases, leaving 5 bases of the junction unmatched. The CDR3 has 14 amino acids. The germline V gene encodes CDR1 LGHNA and CDR2 YSLEER. CDR3: CASSRVGTGNEQFF. The DNA for the CDR3 is TGCGCCAGCAGCCGGGTCGGGACAGGCAATGAGCAGTTCTTC.

The gene calls are TRBV28 and TRBJ1-5, with no clear D. CDR1 and CDR2 from the germline V gene are MDHEN and SYDVKM. Trimming removed 4 bases from V and 0 bases from J, with 10 bases in between. This CDR3 has 15 amino acids. Here the CDR3 DNA reads TGTGCCAGCAGTTCCACCCCGCTTAGCAATCAGCCCCAGCATTTT. Encoded protein: CASSSTPLSNQPQHF. Supplemented by reference TRBV28 and TRBJ1-5, the full variable domain reads DVKVTQSSRYLVKRTGEKVFLECVQDMDHENMFWYRQDPGLGLRLIYFSYDVKMKEKGDIPEGYSVSREKKERFSLILESASTNQTSMYLCASSSTPLSNQPQHFGDGTRLSIL.

The rearrangement links TRBV7-9 to TRBJ1-4; D uncertain. The CDR3 spans 14 residues. Trimming pared 5 bases from V and 6 bases from J, leaving 13 bases between. Germline loops: CDR1 SEHNR, CDR2 FQNEAQ (reference sequence). CDR3 in amino acids: CASSHRARDEKLFF. CDR3 nucleotide sequence: TGTGCCAGCAGCCATAGAGCTCGGGATGAAAAACTGTTTTTT.

This rearrangement joins TRBV5-1 to TRBJ1-6; D call uncertain. Germline CDR1 reads SGHRS; CDR2 reads YFSETQ. Trimming shortened V by 0 bases and J by 9 bases, and 19 bases separated the two germline ends. This CDR3 spans 17 amino acids. The CDR3 loop is CASSLEPSGWVGSPLHF. CDR3 sequence (DNA): TGCGCCAGCAGCTTGGAGCCCTCCGGTTGGGTCGGTTCACCCCTCCACTTT.

The chain uses TRBV18 and TRBJ2-2; 12 bases map to TRBD1. Germline V gene sequence: CDR1 KGHSH, CDR2 LQKENI. The CDR3 extends over 18 amino acids. Trimming at V came to 0 bases and at J to 4 bases, leaving 6 bases not matched to a gene. CDR3 protein: CASSPPGQGASGTGELFF. The CDR3 DNA is TGTGCCAGCTCACCACCGGGACAGGGGGCTTCGGGCACCGGGGAGCTGTTTTTT.

This chain connects TRBV18 to TRBJ2-1; 8 nucleotides line up with TRBD1. Germline V CDR1 and CDR2: KGHSH, LQKENI. This CDR3 is 14 amino acids long. Germline trimming cut 3 bases from V and 12 bases from J; bases unmatched to any gene: 10. CDR3 DNA: TGTGCCAGCTCACCGACGCAGGGGGCCGCAGGGCAGTTCTTC. Amino acids: CASSPTQGAAGQFF. Full variable domain (rest looked up from reference TRBV18 and TRBJ2-1): NAGVMQNPRHLVRRRGQEARLRCSPMKGHSHVYWYRQLPEEGLKFMVYLQKENIIDESGMPKERFSAEFPKEGPSILRIQQVVRGDSAAYFCASSPTQGAAGQFFGPGTRLTVL.

The rearrangement joins TRBV15 to TRBJ2-3; maybe TRBD2 (7 bases). In germline, CDR1 is LNHNV, CDR2 YYDKDF (reference sequence). V was cut by 1 base and J by 6 bases, with 17 bases left in between. CDR3 length: 16 amino acids. The CDR3: CATSRGLGGARDTQYF. The DNA of the CDR3 is TGTGCCACCAGCAGAGGTTTAGGGGGGGCCCGGGATACGCAGTATTTT.

V gene TRBV10-3 combines with J gene TRBJ2-5; possible D gene TRBD2, 6 bases. Trimming pared 4 bases from V and 4 bases from J, leaving 22 bases between. From germline, CDR1 is ENHRY and CDR2 SYGVKD. The CDR3 sequence is 17 residues long. Here the CDR3 reads CAISARGPTSQLETQYF. CDR3 nucleotide sequence: TGTGCCATCAGTGCCCGCGGGCCGACTAGTCAACTAGAGACCCAGTACTTC.